This passage covers 26 T cell receptor beta chains from one sample sequenced in a study of blood T cell repertoires in COVID-19. Here immunoSEQ multiplex PCR was the method, and the copy in TCRdb shows in-frame clones only, minus some. The sample includes some 130,000 clones, around 80% of them seen just once. The specimen was PBMCs or T cells enriched from blood (not recorded which). The receptors derive from a woman in her fifties or sixties who had recovered from COVID-19.

V is TRBV5-6 and J is TRBJ1-4; TRBD1 might be the D (6 bases). Trimming shortened V by 0 bases and J by 4 bases, and 13 bases separated the two germline ends. This CDR3 region has 16 residues. The V gene's germline CDR1 is SGHDT and CDR2 YYEEEE. CDR3 DNA sequence: TGTGCCAGCAGCTTGGGTTTGGGGACACTTAATGAAAAACTGTTTTTT. Its protein product is CASSLGLGTLNEKLFF. The whole variable domain, filled in from reference TRBV5-6 and TRBJ1-4, reads DAGVTQSPTHLIKTRGQQVTLRCSPKSGHDTVSWYQQALGQGPQFIFQYYEEEERQRGNFPDRFSGHQFPNYSSELNVNALLLGDSALYLCASSLGLGTLNEKLFFGSGTQLSVL.

The CDR3 region is CASSVNTGVANYGYTF. CDR3 in DNA: TGTGCCAGCAGTGTTAACACAGGGGTAGCTAACTATGGCTACACCTTC. The chain links TRBV25-1 to TRBJ1-2; 7 bases are shared with TRBD1. Germline V lookup: CDR1 MGHDK, CDR2 SYGVNS. J gave up 0 bases and V 4 bases, and 8 bases lay outside the gene matches. This CDR3 has 16 amino acids.

The chain recombines TRBV14 with TRBJ1-2; D perhaps matches TRBD1 (5 bases). CDR3 size: 14 residues. Trimming took 4 bases from V and 2 from J, leaving 11 bases between them. Per germline, CDR1 SGHDN and CDR2 FVKESK. Here the CDR3 DNA reads TGTGCCAGCAGCCCCGGGGGACTAAACTATGGCTACACCTTC. Residues: CASSPGGLNYGYTF.

Only a few counts were recorded for this clone. This chain uses TRBV5-5 with TRBJ2-7, with 10 bases fitting TRBD1. Losses at the gene ends were 0 bases for V and 6 bases for J; bases not matched to a gene: 6. This CDR3 has 15 residues. The germline V gene encodes CDR1 SGHKS and CDR2 YYEKEE (reference sequence). CDR3 sequence reads: CASSLGWTGGIEQYF. Here the CDR3 DNA reads TGTGCCAGCAGCTTGGGATGGACAGGGGGAATCGAGCAGTACTTC. Using reference TRBV5-5 and TRBJ2-7 for the parts outside the CDR3, the full variable domain is DAGVTQSPTHLIKTRGQQVTLRCSPISGHKSVSWYQQVLGQGPQFIFQYYEKEERGRGNFPDRFSARQFPNYSSELNVNALLLGDSALYLCASSLGWTGGIEQYFGPGTRLTVT.

This chain uses TRBV2 with TRBJ2-3; 8 bases line up with TRBD1. Germline V gene lookup returns CDR1 SNHLY and CDR2 FYNNEI. The CDR3 is 14 amino acids. The V gene end was trimmed by 7 bases and the J gene end by 4 bases; junction bases not matched to a gene: 7. The CDR3 DNA reads as TGTGCCAGCAAGTATCAGGGGGCCGCAGATACGCAGTATTTT. It encodes CASKYQGAADTQYF.

The chain employs TRBV7-6 and TRBJ2-5; tentative D call: TRBD2 (5 bases). The CDR3 contains 14 residues. Germline V gives CDR1 SGHVS, CDR2 FNYEAQ. Deletions cut 1 base from V and 7 bases from J, with 13 bases between. The CDR3 is CASSLEAVQRTQYF. The CDR3 DNA reads TGTGCCAGCAGCTTAGAAGCGGTCCAGCGGACCCAGTACTTC. The variable domain in full, with the rest retrieved from reference TRBV7-6 and TRBJ2-5, is GAGVSQSPRYKVTKRGQDVALRCDPISGHVSLYWYRQALGQGPEFLTYFNYEAQQDKSGLPNDRFSAERPEGSISTLTIQRTEQRDSAMYRCASSLEAVQRTQYFGPGTRLLVL.

V gene TRBV3-1 (or the pseudogene TRBV3-2) combines with J gene TRBJ1-6; no clear D gene. CDR1 is LGHDT and CDR2 is YNNKEL in the germline V gene (reference sequence). The CDR3 consists of 14 residues. CDR3 coding DNA: TGTGCAACCCAGCGGGATACCTATAATTCACCCCTCCACTTT. It is translated as CATQRDTYNSPLHF.

This clone has a count of ten or more. This chain joins TRBV3-1 (or the pseudogene TRBV3-2) and TRBJ1-2, with D possibly being TRBD1 (6 bases). Trimming cost V 4 bases and J 3 bases, with 21 bases left between them. This CDR3 region has 17 residues. CDR1 and CDR2 from the germline V gene are LGHDT and YNNKEL (reference sequence). CDR3 sequence: CASSRSADRTLDYGYTF. CDR3 DNA: TGTGCCAGCAGCCGAAGTGCCGACAGGACCTTGGACTATGGCTACACCTTC.

V is TRBV5-1 and J is TRBJ2-3, with TRBD2 matching 13 bases. Germline values: CDR1 SGHRS, CDR2 YFSETQ. This CDR3 has 18 residues. V lost 2 bases to trimming and J lost 5 bases; unmatched junction nucleotides: 11. CDR3 coding DNA: TGCGCCAGCAGCTTCCCTCGAGCGACTAGCGGGGGGAGAGATACGCAGTATTTT. Translating it yields CASSFPRATSGGRDTQYF.

This clone has only one observation. The rearrangement links TRBV4-1 to TRBJ1-5; no definite D call. This CDR3 is built from 18 residues. Trimming took off 4 bases at V and 0 bases at J, with 19 bases between the two ends. Germline V gene data show CDR1 as MGHRA and CDR2 as YSYEKL. For the CDR3, the DNA is TGCGCCAGCAGCCCGGTGGGCAGGCAGTTCGCTAGCAATCAGCCCCAGCATTTT. Its protein is CASSPVGRQFASNQPQHF.

The rearrangement joins TRBV9 to TRBJ1-3, with no clear D. V shed 4 bases and J shed 6 bases, with 8 bases lying between them. CDR1 SGDLS and CDR2 YYNGEE come from the germline V gene. The CDR3 consists of 12 residues. This chain's CDR3 is CASSPRKNTIYF. CDR3 coding DNA: TGTGCCAGCAGCCCCCGTAAAAACACCATATATTTT. The whole variable domain, filled in from reference TRBV9 and TRBJ1-3, reads DSGVTQTPKHLITATGQRVTLRCSPRSGDLSVYWYQQSLDQGLQFLIQYYNGEERAKGNILERFSAQQFPDLHSELNLSSLELGDSALYFCASSPRKNTIYFGEGSWLTVV.

This chain connects TRBV7-2 to TRBJ2-7, with 8 nucleotides matching TRBD2. The CDR3 length is 14 residues. Germline CDR1 reads SGHTA; CDR2 reads FQGNSA. With 1 base clipped from V and 3 bases from J, the junction kept 2 bases outside the gene matches. The CDR3 is CASSLDGGGYEQYF. The DNA of the CDR3 is TGTGCCAGCAGCTTAGACGGGGGGGGCTACGAGCAGTACTTC.

This chain connects TRBV7-6 to TRBJ2-3; 9 positions agree with TRBD2. V shed 4 bases and J 2 bases; nucleotides not matched to a gene: 7. The CDR3 spans 16 residues. CDR1 SGHVS and CDR2 FNYEAQ come from the germline V gene. The CDR3 spells CASSSIAGVTTDTQYF. The CDR3 DNA reads TGTGCCAGCAGCTCTATAGCGGGGGTTACCACAGATACGCAGTATTTT. Complete variable domain (other parts from reference TRBV7-6 and TRBJ2-3): GAGVSQSPRYKVTKRGQDVALRCDPISGHVSLYWYRQALGQGPEFLTYFNYEAQQDKSGLPNDRFSAERPEGSISTLTIQRTEQRDSAMYRCASSSIAGVTTDTQYFGPGTRLTVL.

This clone was counted once. V is TRBV19 and J is TRBJ2-3, with D possibly being TRBD2 (5 bases). There are 13 residues in the CDR3. The germline V gene has CDR1 LNHDA and CDR2 SQIVND (reference sequence). The V end was cut by 5 bases, the J end by 8 bases, with 14 bases between. CDR3 sequence (DNA): TGTGCCAGTAGTGTGAGACCCGCGGGTACGCAGTATTTT. Protein product: CASSVRPAGTQYF. Full variable domain (remainder filled in from reference TRBV19 and TRBJ2-3): DGGITQSPKYLFRKEGQNVTLSCEQNLNHDAMYWYRQDPGQGLRLIYYSQIVNDFQKGDIAEGYSVSREKKESFPLTVTSAQKNPTAFYLCASSVRPAGTQYFGPGTRLTVL.

The genes are TRBV7-2 and TRBJ1-1; D perhaps matches TRBD1 (5 bases). The germline gives CDR1 SGHTA, CDR2 FQGNSA. The CDR3 covers 13 residues. Trimming shortened V by 7 bases and J by 5 bases, and 14 bases separated the two germline ends. The CDR3 bases are TGTGCCAGCAAGCTTGGGGCCTGGACTGAAGCTTTCTTT. Its protein is CASKLGAWTEAFF.

The chain links TRBV20-1 to TRBJ1-2; TRBD1 matches at 11 bases. CDR1 is DFQATT, CDR2 SNEGSKA, per germline (reference sequence). This CDR3 comprises 11 residues. Trimming took 1 base from V and 12 from J; bases not matched to a gene: 1. The CDR3 DNA sequence: TGCAGTGCTAGAGGGGACAGGGGGGACACCTTC. Translating it yields CSARGDRGDTF.

This chain joins TRBV18 and TRBJ1-5; D remains ambiguous. CDR3 size: 16 residues. Trimming took off 2 bases at V and 5 bases at J, with 16 bases between the two ends. Germline V lookup: CDR1 KGHSH, CDR2 LQKENI. CDR3: CASSPNIPAGDQPQHF. In DNA, the CDR3 is TGTGCCAGCTCACCAAACATACCGGCTGGAGATCAGCCCCAGCATTTT.

This clone was seen more than once but under ten times. The chain employs TRBV24-1 and TRBJ2-7; 11 bases match TRBD1. With 5 bases clipped from V and 0 bases from J, the junction kept 8 bases outside the gene matches. Germline CDR1 and CDR2: KGHDR and SFDVKD. The CDR3 is 17 amino acids. DNA for the CDR3: TGTGCCACCAGTGCAGATCCCGGGACAGGGGGCTCCTACGAGCAGTACTTC. Translation gives CATSADPGTGGSYEQYF.

The chain combines TRBV2 with TRBJ2-7; a weak D match, TRBD1 (5 bases). The CDR3 runs 12 residues. Trimming took off 7 bases at V and 2 bases at J, with 9 bases between the two ends. Germline loops: CDR1 SNHLY, CDR2 FYNNEI. CDR3 bases: TGTGCCAGCAAGACGGACACCTACGAGCAGTACGTC. The encoded protein is CASKTDTYEQYV.

V usage is TRBV28 and J usage is TRBJ1-5, with 7 bases aligning to TRBD1. The CDR3 runs 13 residues. Germline V gives CDR1 MDHEN, CDR2 SYDVKM. The V gene end was trimmed by 8 bases and the J gene end by 5 bases; junction bases not matched to a gene: 6. The CDR3 nucleotides read TGTGCCAGCCACCGGGACAGCGATCAGCCCCAGCATTTT. Its protein is CASHRDSDQPQHF.

CDR3 sequence reads: CASSLLGEKLFF. The CDR3 nucleotides read TGTGCCAGCAGTTTACTAGGAGAAAAACTGTTTTTT. This chain joins TRBV12-3 or TRBV12-4 and TRBJ1-4; D unresolved. This CDR3 has 12 amino acids. V was trimmed by 2 bases and J by 8 bases, leaving 6 bases between them.

The chain employs TRBV5-1 and TRBJ1-2; D remains ambiguous. This CDR3 has 12 residues. CDR1 SGHRS and CDR2 YFSETQ come from the germline V gene. Trimming stripped 3 bases from V and 2 bases from J, with 5 bases between. CDR3 region: CASSSQNYGYTF. DNA of the CDR3: TGCGCCAGCAGCTCACAAAACTATGGCTACACCTTC.

The chain employs TRBV28 and TRBJ2-1, with D perhaps matching TRBD2 (7 bases). Germline loops: CDR1 MDHEN, CDR2 SYDVKM. The ends were cut back, 7 bases at V and 10 bases at J, with 14 bases in the middle. CDR3 size: 12 residues. The CDR3 loop is CASTERGGEQFF. The CDR3 bases are TGTGCCAGCACCGAAAGGGGGGGGGAGCAGTTCTTC.

The J gene is TRBJ1-3, the V gene TRBV6-5; tentatively, D is TRBD1 (6 bases). V dropped 4 bases and J dropped 4 bases, with 14 bases sitting between them. Germline V gene lookup returns CDR1 MNHEY and CDR2 SVGAGI. The length of the CDR3 is 15 residues. CDR3 DNA sequence: TGTGCCAGCAGTTGGACAGCCACGGGCGGAAACACCATATATTTT. This translates into CASSWTATGGNTIYF.

This clone was found a few times. J is TRBJ1-1 and V is TRBV7-3; D unclear. CDR1 and CDR2 from the germline V gene are SGHTA and FQGTGA. This CDR3 has 13 residues. The germline V and J ends were trimmed by 5 bases and 0 bases, with 7 bases remaining between them. In DNA, the CDR3 is TGTGCCAGCAGCCCTGGGCTGAACACTGAAGCTTTCTTT. It encodes CASSPGLNTEAFF.

The chain is built from TRBV5-4 and TRBJ2-7, with a weak D call TRBD1 (6 bases). The CDR3 extends over 15 amino acids. With 0 bases removed from V and 7 bases from J, the gap between germline ends came to 17 bases. Germline assignment: CDR1 SGHNT and CDR2 YYREEE (reference sequence). CDR3 loop: CASSLVLQGRVEQYV. CDR3 sequence (DNA): TGTGCCAGCAGCTTGGTATTACAGGGACGGGTGGAGCAGTACGTC.